This T cell receptor beta chain originates from a study of T cell changes during pregnancy in multiple sclerosis. This CDR3 region has 14 residues. Between the trimmed V and J ends, which lost 8 bases and 0 bases, there was a span of 13 bases. Germline CDR1 reads SQVTM; CDR2 reads ANQGSEA. Libraries were prepared by immunoSEQ multiplex PCR; TCRdb keeps only in-frame clonotypes and omits some of them. The sample has more than 65,000 clones; about nine tenths are singletons. This clone was counted a single time. The V call is TRBV29-1, the J call TRBJ1-4; no clear D. This receptor was obtained from a female donor with multiple sclerosis, enrolled in a pregnancy study. The source material was peripheral blood, sampled before pregnancy. DNA of the CDR3: TGCAGCACTTGCCGTACAGCAACTAATGAAAAACTGTTTTTT. Translation gives CSTCRTATNEKLFF.